The clone carrying this T cell receptor beta chain occurred once. Clones were read by immunoSEQ multiplex PCR, and TCRdb kept only the in-frame ones, dropping some. The table lists about 67,000 clones, less than 98% of them singletons. The data derive from a study of technical replicates of blood from a handful of donors. V was shortened by 4 bases and J by 4 bases, with 10 bases between the two germline ends. The CDR3 has 13 amino acids. Per germline, CDR1 GTSNPN and CDR2 SVGIG (reference sequence). The sequence derives from a human donor in good health. This chain links TRBV30 with TRBJ2-2, with D tentatively TRBD2 (5 bases). Sequenced sample: T cells isolated from PBMCs. This CDR3 is CAWTSGSTGELFF. CDR3 bases: TGTGCCTGGACCTCGGGGAGCACCGGGGAGCTGTTTTTT.